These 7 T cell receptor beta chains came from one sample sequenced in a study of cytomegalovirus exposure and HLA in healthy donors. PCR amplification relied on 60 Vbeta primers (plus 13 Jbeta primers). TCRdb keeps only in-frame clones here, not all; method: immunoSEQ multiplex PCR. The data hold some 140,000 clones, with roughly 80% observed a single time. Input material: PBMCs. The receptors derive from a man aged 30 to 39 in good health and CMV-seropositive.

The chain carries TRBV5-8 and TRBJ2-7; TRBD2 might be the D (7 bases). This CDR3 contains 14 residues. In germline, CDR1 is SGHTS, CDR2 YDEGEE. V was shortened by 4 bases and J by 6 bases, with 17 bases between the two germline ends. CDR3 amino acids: CASSTIEGGREQYF. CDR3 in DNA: TGTGCCAGCAGCACCATAGAGGGGGGGCGCGAGCAGTACTTC.

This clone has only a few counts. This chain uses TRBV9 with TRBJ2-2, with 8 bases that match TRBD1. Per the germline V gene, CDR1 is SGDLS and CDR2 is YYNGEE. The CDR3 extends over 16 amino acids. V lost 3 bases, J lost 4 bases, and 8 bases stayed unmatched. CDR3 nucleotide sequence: TGTGCCAGCAGCGCCAGGGGGCTGGGTGGCACCGGGGAGCTGTTTTTT. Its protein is CASSARGLGGTGELFF.

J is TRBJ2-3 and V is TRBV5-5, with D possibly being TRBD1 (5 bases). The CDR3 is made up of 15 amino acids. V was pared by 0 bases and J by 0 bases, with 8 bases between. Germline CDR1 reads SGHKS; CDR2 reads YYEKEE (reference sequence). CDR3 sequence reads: CASSLEGVSTDTQYF. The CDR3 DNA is TGTGCCAGCAGCTTGGAAGGGGTTAGCACAGATACGCAGTATTTT.

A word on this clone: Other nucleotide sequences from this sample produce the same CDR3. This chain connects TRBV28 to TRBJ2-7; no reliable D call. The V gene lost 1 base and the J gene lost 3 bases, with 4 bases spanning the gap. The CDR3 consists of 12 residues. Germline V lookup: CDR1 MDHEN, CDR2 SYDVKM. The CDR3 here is CASSLSRYEQYF. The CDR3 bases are TGTGCCAGCAGTTTATCCCGCTACGAGCAGTACTTC.

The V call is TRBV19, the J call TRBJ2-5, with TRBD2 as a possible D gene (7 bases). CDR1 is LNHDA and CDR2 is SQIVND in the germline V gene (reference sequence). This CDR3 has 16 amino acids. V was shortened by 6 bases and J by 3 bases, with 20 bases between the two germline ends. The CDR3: CASSHSRGLAEETQYF. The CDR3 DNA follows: TGTGCCAGTAGCCACTCCCGGGGGCTAGCGGAAGAGACCCAGTACTTC.

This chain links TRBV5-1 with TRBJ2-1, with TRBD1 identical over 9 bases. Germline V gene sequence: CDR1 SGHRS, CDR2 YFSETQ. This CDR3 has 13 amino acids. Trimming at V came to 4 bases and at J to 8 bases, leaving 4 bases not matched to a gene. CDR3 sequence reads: CASSAGQGHEQFF. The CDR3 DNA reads TGCGCCAGCAGCGCCGGACAGGGGCATGAGCAGTTCTTC.

The CDR3 DNA reads as TGTGCCAGCAGTTCCTCTCAGGGGGCACTTCTCGGGAACGGGGAGCTGTTTTTT. Its translation: CASSSSQGALLGNGELFF. The chain is built from TRBV28 and TRBJ2-2, with 8 bases identical to TRBD1. From germline, CDR1 is MDHEN and CDR2 SYDVKM. The V gene end was trimmed by 4 bases and the J gene end by 7 bases; junction bases not matched to a gene: 17. This CDR3 comprises 18 residues.